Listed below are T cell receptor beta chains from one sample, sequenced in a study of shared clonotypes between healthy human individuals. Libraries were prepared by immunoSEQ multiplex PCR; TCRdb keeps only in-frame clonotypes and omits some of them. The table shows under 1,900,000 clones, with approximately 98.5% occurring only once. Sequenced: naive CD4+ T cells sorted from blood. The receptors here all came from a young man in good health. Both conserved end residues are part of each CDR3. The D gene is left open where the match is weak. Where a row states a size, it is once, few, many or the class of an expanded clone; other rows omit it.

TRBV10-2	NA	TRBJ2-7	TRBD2	TGCGCCAGCAGTGAGGGGAGTGGGGGACTAGCGGGACAATACTCCTACGAGCAGTACTTC	CASSEGSGGLAGQYSYEQYF
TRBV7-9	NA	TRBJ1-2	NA	TGTGCCAGCAGCCCTGGTGGGGGCGGTTGGCGTGGCTACACCTTC	CASSPGGGGWRGYTF
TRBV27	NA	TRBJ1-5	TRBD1	TGTGCCAGCTGGGACAACAGGGGGACTCAGCCCCAGCATTTT	CASWDNRGTQPQHF
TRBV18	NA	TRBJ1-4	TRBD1	TGTGCCAGCTCCCCGCCGACAGGGTCGAGAGCAACTAATGAAAAACTGTTTTTT	CASSPPTGSRATNEKLFF
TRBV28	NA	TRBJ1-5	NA	TGTGCCAGCAGTTTATACGAAGGGCAGAATTCCCAGCCCCAGCATTTT	CASSLYEGQNSQPQHF
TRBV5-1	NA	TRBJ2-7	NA	TGCGCCAGCAGCTCCGCGGGGCGGGAGCAGTACTTC	CASSSAGREQYF
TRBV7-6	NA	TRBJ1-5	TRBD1	TGTGCCAGCAGCTACGGGACAGGTCTCAATCAGCCCCAGCATTTT	CASSYGTGLNQPQHF
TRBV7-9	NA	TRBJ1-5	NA	TGTGCCAGCAGCTCAAAGGGGAGCGGCAATCAGCCCCAGCATTTT	CASSSKGSGNQPQHF
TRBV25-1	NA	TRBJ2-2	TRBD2	TGTGCCAGCAGTCCCCAGACTAGCGGGAGGGAGCTGTTTTTT	CASSPQTSGRELFF
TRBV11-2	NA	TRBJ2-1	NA	TGTGCCAGCAGCTTAGTAGGGACACCACTCAATGAGCAGTTCTTC	CASSLVGTPLNEQFF
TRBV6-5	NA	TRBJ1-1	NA	TGTGCCAGCAAAACACAGGGTAACACTGAAGCTTTCTTT	CASKTQGNTEAFF
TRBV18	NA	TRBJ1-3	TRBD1	TGTGCCAGCTCACCACCGGGACAGGGGGCCTTAATAACTTCTGGAAACACCATATATTTT	CASSPPGQGALITSGNTIYF
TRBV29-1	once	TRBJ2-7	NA	TGCAGCGTTGAAGGAAAAGGACAGGAGCAGTACTTC	CSVEGKGQEQYF
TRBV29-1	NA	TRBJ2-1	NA	TGCAGCGTCCAAGTGGACCCAGACAATGAGCAGTTCTTC	CSVQVDPDNEQFF
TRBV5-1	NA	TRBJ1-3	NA	TGCGCCAGCACCCCCGGGGCGCTCTCTGGAAACACCATATATTTT	CASTPGALSGNTIYF
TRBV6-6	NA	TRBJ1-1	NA	TGTGCCAGCAGTAGTATTGCGGACACTGAAGCTTTCTTT	CASSSIADTEAFF
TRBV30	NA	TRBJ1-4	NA	TGTGCCTGGAGTCCTCGGACGGTGACTAATGAAAAACTGTTTTTT	CAWSPRTVTNEKLFF
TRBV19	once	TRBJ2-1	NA	TGTGCCAGTAGCCATCGCCGGGGGAAAAGCTCCTACAATGAGCAGTTCTTC	CASSHRRGKSSYNEQFF
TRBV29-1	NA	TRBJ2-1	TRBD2	TGCAGCGTTGTCCTGGGTGTGGCGGGAGGCCCCCTTTTCTTC	CSVVLGVAGGPLFF
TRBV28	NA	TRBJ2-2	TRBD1	TGTGCCAGCAGGCCTAGTGGACAGGGGCTTCGGACCGGGGAGCTGTTTTTT	CASRPSGQGLRTGELFF
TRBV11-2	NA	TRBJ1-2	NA	TGTGCCAGCAGCTTAGAGGATTCTCTTAGGGGACCTTCTTTTAACTATGGCTACACCTTC	CASSLEDSLRGPSFNYGYTF